The rows below give T cell receptor beta chains drawn from one sample of a study of blood T cell repertoires in COVID-19. Only in-frame clones appear in the TCRdb table, and some are missing; sequencing was by immunoSEQ multiplex PCR. The table includes about 150,000 clones, around 83% detected once. The sequencing input was peripheral blood. All receptors come from an older woman with acute or convalescent COVID-19. CDR3s include the opening cysteine and the closing phenylalanine or tryptophan. D genes are given only for firm matches. Not all rows give a size; the values are once, few, many and, for expanded clones, a class.

D gene,CDR3 length,clone size,V gene,J gene,CDR3 DNA,CDR3 protein
TRBD1,16,-,TRBV11-2,TRBJ1-6,TGTGCCAGCAGCTTAGATCGCCAGGGGGCAGATTCACCCCTCCACTTT,CASSLDRQGADSPLHF
-,16,-,TRBV7-8,TRBJ1-3,TGTGCCAGCAGCTTAGGAATAGGAGGGTCTGGAAACACCATATATTTT,CASSLGIGGSGNTIYF
-,13,once,TRBV29-1,TRBJ1-5,TGCAGCGTTGAAATCCAGGGAGGTCAGCCCCAGCATTTT,CSVEIQGGQPQHF
-,14,-,TRBV5-1,TRBJ2-2,TGCGCCAGCAGCTTGGGGCCGGGGACCGGGGAGCTGTTTTTT,CASSLGPGTGELFF
-,15,-,TRBV7-9,TRBJ1-3,TGTGCCAGCAGCCCCCAACGACATTCTGGAAACACCATATATTTT,CASSPQRHSGNTIYF
TRBD1,15,-,TRBV3-1/TRBV3-2,TRBJ1-1,TGTGCCAGCAGCCAAGTGACAGGGGGTAACACTGAAGCTTTCTTT,CASSQVTGGNTEAFF
-,14,-,TRBV27,TRBJ2-1,TGTGCCAGCAGTTTAGTCAGCTCCTACAATGAGCAGTTCTTC,CASSLVSSYNEQFF
-,13,-,TRBV27,TRBJ1-2,TGTGCCAGCAGTCCCTTGGACAGCTATGGCTACACCTTC,CASSPLDSYGYTF
TRBD1,15,-,TRBV18,TRBJ1-2,TGTGCCAGCTCACCCGACGGACAGGGGCGCTATGGCTACACCTTC,CASSPDGQGRYGYTF
-,15,-,TRBV7-2,TRBJ2-1,TGTGCCAGCAGCTTACGGGGGGCCGAATACAATGAGCAGTTCTTC,CASSLRGAEYNEQFF
TRBD1,16,-,TRBV5-5,TRBJ2-1,TGTGCCAGCAGCTTGGATTCCGGACAGGGGGGGAATGAGCAGTTCTTC,CASSLDSGQGGNEQFF
-,16,-,TRBV4-2,TRBJ1-4,TGTGCCAGCAGCCAAGGGCTCCGGGACACTCAAGAAAAACTGTTTTTT,CASSQGLRDTQEKLFF
TRBD1,16,-,TRBV28,TRBJ1-4,TGTGCCAGCATTCCTTCCTTGGGGACAGAGAATGAAAAACTGTTTTTT,CASIPSLGTENEKLFF
-,13,-,TRBV7-9,TRBJ1-1,TGTGCCAGCAGCCCCGGGACTAACACTGAAGCTTTCTTT,CASSPGTNTEAFF
TRBD2,20,once,TRBV3-1/TRBV3-2,TRBJ2-2,TGTGCCAGCAGCCAAGTCCTTTTCCGGGGGGGCTTTTCCGACACCGGGGAGCTGTTTTTT,CASSQVLFRGGFSDTGELFF
TRBD1,15,-,TRBV5-1,TRBJ1-2,TGCGCCAGCAGCACCCGACAGGGGGCGGACTATGGCTACACCTTC,CASSTRQGADYGYTF
-,12,-,TRBV29-1,TRBJ2-1,TGCAGCGTTGAAGGGACAGTTAATGAGCAGTTCTTC,CSVEGTVNEQFF
TRBD1,14,-,TRBV5-1,TRBJ1-2,TGCGCCAGCAGTTCGGGACAGGGTATCTATGGCTACACCTTC,CASSSGQGIYGYTF
-,16,-,TRBV18,TRBJ1-6,TGTGCCAGCTCACCAGCGCAGGTCCGCCAGAATTCACCCCTCCACTTT,CASSPAQVRQNSPLHF
-,11,-,TRBV18,TRBJ2-1,TGTGCCAGCTCAACCAGAGGTCTCCAGTTCTTC,CASSTRGLQFF
TRBD2,13,-,TRBV30,TRBJ2-3,TGTGCCTGGAGTAGGGACTACACAGATACGCAGTATTTT,CAWSRDYTDTQYF
-,15,-,TRBV27,TRBJ1-6,TGTGCCAGCAGTTCCTGGGCCCCCGCTGCATCACCCCTCCACTTT,CASSSWAPAASPLHF
TRBD1,16,-,TRBV7-2,TRBJ1-2,TGTGCCAGCAGCTTTGGGGGGACAGGGGGCAGCTATGGCTACACCTTC,CASSFGGTGGSYGYTF
-,16,-,TRBV18,TRBJ2-1,TGTGCCAGCTCACCACCGCGCGGGGTGGGCTTAGGTGAGCAGTTCTTC,CASSPPRGVGLGEQFF
TRBD1,17,-,TRBV18,TRBJ2-2,TGTGCCAGCTCACCACCAACAGGACAGGGGGCCGCTGGGGAGCTGTTTTTT,CASSPPTGQGAAGELFF
-,15,-,TRBV7-2,TRBJ1-2,TGTGCCAGCAGCTTAGAGTCCTCGGGAAGGTATGGCTACACCTTC,CASSLESSGRYGYTF
-,14,-,TRBV28,TRBJ1-1,TGTGCCAGTACCCCCGGGGGTGCGAACACTGAAGCTTTCTTT,CASTPGGANTEAFF
-,15,-,TRBV14,TRBJ1-4,TGTGCCAGCAGCCAAGCTGGGAGGTTTAATGAAAAACTGTTTTTT,CASSQAGRFNEKLFF
TRBD1,13,-,TRBV30,TRBJ1-1,TGTGCCTGGAGTCCCCGGGGACAGAATGAAGCTTTCTTT,CAWSPRGQNEAFF
-,14,-,TRBV10-3,TRBJ1-5,TGTGCCATCAGTGGGGTGGGGGGGAATCAGCCCCAGCATTTT,CAISGVGGNQPQHF
-,15,-,TRBV19,TRBJ1-2,TGTGCCAGTAGTATCTCCAGGGATGGGTTCGATGGCTACACCTTC,CASSISRDGFDGYTF
TRBD1,14,-,TRBV6-5,TRBJ2-7,TGTGCCAGCAGACCCCTACCGACAGGGTACGAGCAGTACTTC,CASRPLPTGYEQYF
-,14,-,TRBV27,TRBJ1-1,TGTGCCAGCAGTTTATTCCCCGGGAACACTGAAGCTTTCTTT,CASSLFPGNTEAFF
TRBD1,18,-,TRBV15,TRBJ1-3,TGTGCCACCAGCAGAGACAGGGGGCTCTCCTACTCTGGAAACACCATATATTTT,CATSRDRGLSYSGNTIYF
-,14,-,TRBV7-9,TRBJ1-5,TGTGCCAGCAGCTTAAGAGCGGACGGTCAGCCCCAGCATTTT,CASSLRADGQPQHF
TRBD1,14,few,TRBV7-3,TRBJ1-1,TGTGCCAGCAGGTACAGCGGGACAGGCCGAGAAGCTTTCTTT,CASRYSGTGREAFF
-,15,-,TRBV5-4,TRBJ1-2,TGTGCCAGCGGGGAAGGGGGGGCTCGTCGGTATGGCTACACCTTC,CASGEGGARRYGYTF
-,13,-,TRBV3-1/TRBV3-2,TRBJ1-1,TGTGCCAGCAGCCTGTTCGGGAACACTGAAGCTTTCTTT,CASSLFGNTEAFF
TRBD1,18,-,TRBV7-9,TRBJ1-5,TGTGCCAGCAGCTTAGCCTACGGGGACAGGGGGCTCTATCAGCCCCAGCATTTT,CASSLAYGDRGLYQPQHF
TRBD2,13,-,TRBV7-3,TRBJ2-1,TGTGCCAGCAGCTTCTCTAGCGGGGGGGAGCAGTTCTTC,CASSFSSGGEQFF
-,16,once,TRBV5-6,TRBJ1-2,-,CASSWGQGTANYGYSF
-,18,few,TRBV28,TRBJ2-3,TGTGCCAGCAGTACGGAGTCGTGGGAGGAAACCCCCAGAGATACGCAGTATTTT,CASSTESWEETPRDTQYF
-,13,-,TRBV9,TRBJ1-1,TGTGCCAGCAGCGTAGGGACCGGGAGGGAAGCTTTCTTT,CASSVGTGREAFF
TRBD2,14,-,TRBV28,TRBJ2-3,TGTGCCAGCTCTAGCGGGGGGACAACAGATACGCAGTATTTT,CASSSGGTTDTQYF
TRBD1,15,-,TRBV6-1,TRBJ1-2,TGTGCCAGCAGTGAAACGACAGGGACTCTCTATGGCTACACCTTC,CASSETTGTLYGYTF
TRBD1,14,-,TRBV18,TRBJ1-6,TGTGCCAGCTCACCAACAGGGGATAATTCACCCCTCCACTTT,CASSPTGDNSPLHF
TRBD1,17,-,TRBV7-2,TRBJ1-2,TGTGCCAGCAGCTTAGAGGGGGCGGGGAGGCGGAACTATGGCTACACCTTC,CASSLEGAGRRNYGYTF
TRBD1,15,-,TRBV5-1,TRBJ1-1,TGCGCCAGCAGCTGGCGACAGGGTTCCCCCGATATCTCTTTCTTT,CASSWRQGSPDISFF
TRBD1,17,few,TRBV5-6,TRBJ1-2,TGTGCCAGCAGCGCCAAGGGCAGGGGGCTTCGGTCTTATGGCTACACCTTC,CASSAKGRGLRSYGYTF
TRBD1,15,-,TRBV30,TRBJ1-5,TGTGCCTGGAGCGTAGGACAGGTTCACAATCAGCCCCAGCATTTT,CAWSVGQVHNQPQHF
-,14,-,TRBV19,TRBJ1-3,TGTGCCAGTAGTACAGGGATTTCCGGAAACACCATATATTTT,CASSTGISGNTIYF
TRBD1,14,-,TRBV6-5,TRBJ1-2,TGTGCCAGCAGCGAGTCGGACAGGGACTATGGCTACACCTTC,CASSESDRDYGYTF